The source of this TCR beta chain is a study of shared clonotypes between healthy human individuals. Study results and limitations: Naive subsets generally exceeded memory subsets in estimated richness.

Concerning this clone: Its target is not known. The junction departs from the called germline gene at one end, perhaps through a read error.

How the authors handled the data: Quality scores were absent from the junction-only immunoSEQ sequences, so filtering differed. Only in-frame clones appear in the TCRdb table, and some are missing; sequencing was by immunoSEQ multiplex PCR. V, J and clone size are those of that table, while D and trimming were read from the DNA. The sample shows millions of clones, approximately 95% of them seen only once. Germline-derived CDR1 and CDR2 are WSHSY and SAAADI. This CDR3 contains 15 residues. CD45RO-negative cells were positively selected for CCR7, leaving out terminally differentiated effector memory CD45RA+ cells.

Sequencing used naive CD8+ T cells sorted from blood. V is TRBV10-2 and J is TRBJ1-5, with a weak D call TRBD1 (5 bases). The clonotype was recovered from a man between 18 and 29 years old in good health. This CDR3 reads CASTEGLDSNQPQHF. In nucleotides, the CDR3 is TGCGCCAGCACTGAGGGACTGGATAGCAATCAGCCCCAGCATTTT.